This T cell receptor (beta chain) appears in the sequencing data of a study of cytomegalovirus exposure and HLA in healthy donors. Both 60 Vbeta primers and 13 Jbeta primers went into the PCR. Profiled with immunoSEQ multiplex PCR; TCRdb holds only in-frame clones, not every one. This sample has over 100,000 clones; around four fifths occur once, and the top ten carry roughly 1.8%. Per the germline V gene, CDR1 is SGHTA and CDR2 is FQGNSA. The CDR3 extends over 12 amino acids. The germline V and J ends were trimmed by 4 bases and 4 bases, with 5 bases remaining between them. The chain uses TRBV7-2 and TRBJ1-5; D not certain. This clonotype was obtained from a woman aged 35 to 49 in good health and CMV-seronegative. The material sequenced was PBMCs. This chain's CDR3 is CASSSMNQPQHF. The DNA for the CDR3 is TGTGCCAGCAGCTCTATGAATCAGCCCCAGCATTTT.